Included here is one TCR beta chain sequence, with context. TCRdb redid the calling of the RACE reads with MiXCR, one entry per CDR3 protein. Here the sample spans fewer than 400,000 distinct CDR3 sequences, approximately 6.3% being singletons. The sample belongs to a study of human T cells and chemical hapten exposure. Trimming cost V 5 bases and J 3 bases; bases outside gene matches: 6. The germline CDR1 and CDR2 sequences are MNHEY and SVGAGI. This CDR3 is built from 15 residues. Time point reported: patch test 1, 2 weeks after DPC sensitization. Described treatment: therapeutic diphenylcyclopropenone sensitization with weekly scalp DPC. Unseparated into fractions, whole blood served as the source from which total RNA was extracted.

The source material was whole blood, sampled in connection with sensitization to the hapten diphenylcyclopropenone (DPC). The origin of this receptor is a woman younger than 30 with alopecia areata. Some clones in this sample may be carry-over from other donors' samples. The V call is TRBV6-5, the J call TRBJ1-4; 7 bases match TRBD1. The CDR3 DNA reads TGTGCCAGCAGTACACCGGGACAGCCTAATGAAAAACTGTTTTTT. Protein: CASSTPGQPNEKLFF.